The 6 T cell receptor beta chains below all came from one sample that was sequenced in a study of CD8+ T cells in alopecia areata. Treatment here: oral pan-JAK inhibitor, 5-10 mg twice daily. TCR sequencing used cDNA made by reverse transcription of extracted RNA. Profiling relied on immunoSEQ multiplex PCR, and the TCRdb table lists in-frame clones only, not all of them. The repertoire holds 90,000 to 150,000 clones, with 58% as singletons. The sequences come from CD8+ T cells sorted from blood, collected at week 4, from a patient treated with tofacitinib. These TCRs come from a human donor with alopecia areata.

This clone was counted between two and nine times. The V and J genes are TRBV29-1 and TRBJ1-1, with 7 bases fitting TRBD1. The germline V gene encodes CDR1 SQVTM and CDR2 ANQGSEA. This CDR3 contains 15 residues. V trimming: 3 bases; J trimming: 4 bases; junction bases outside the gene matches: 11. This CDR3 is CSVEDLTGESTEAFF. DNA for the CDR3: TGCAGCGTTGAGGATCTAACAGGGGAGTCCACTGAAGCTTTCTTT.

V usage is TRBV4-1 and J usage is TRBJ2-5, with 9 bases fitting TRBD2. V was clipped by 6 bases and J by 4 bases; unmatched bases: 6. Germline V CDR1 and CDR2: MGHRA, YSYEKL. The CDR3 consists of 14 residues. The CDR3 DNA reads as TGCGCCAGCAGTTTACTAGCGGGCGGAGAGACCCAGTACTTC. It specifies CASSLLAGGETQYF.

The rearrangement links TRBV30 to TRBJ1-2; D remains unclear. Trimming removed 6 bases at V and 6 bases at J, with 8 bases between. This CDR3 region has 10 residues. CDR1 and CDR2 from the germline V gene are GTSNPN and SVGIG (reference sequence). The CDR3, as DNA: TGTGCCTGTATATCGGATGGCTACACCTTC. Protein sequence: CACISDGYTF.

J is TRBJ2-7 and V is TRBV29-1; TRBD2 might be the D (6 bases). Germline V gene sequence: CDR1 SQVTM, CDR2 ANQGSEA. Deletions cut 6 bases from V and 5 bases from J, with 11 bases between. The CDR3 is 11 residues long. CDR3: CSVGSGDEQYF. CDR3 coding DNA: TGCAGCGTGGGGTCGGGAGACGAGCAGTACTTC.

V gene TRBV29-1 combines with J gene TRBJ2-7, with 7 bases identical to TRBD1. J gave up 6 bases and V 7 bases, and 9 bases lay outside the gene matches. There are 12 residues in the CDR3. From germline, CDR1 is SQVTM and CDR2 ANQGSEA. The CDR3 region is CSGTKGGAEQYF. CDR3 bases: TGCAGCGGCACTAAAGGGGGCGCCGAGCAGTACTTC.

The V call is TRBV29-1, the J call TRBJ1-2, with 8 bases aligning to TRBD1. Unmatched junction bases numbered 5, after V lost 5 bases and J lost 3 bases. CDR3 length equals 13 residues. Germline V CDR1 and CDR2: SQVTM, ANQGSEA. CDR3 DNA sequence: TGCAGCGTTAGGGGACAGGCGGACTATGGCTACACCTTC. Protein sequence: CSVRGQADYGYTF.